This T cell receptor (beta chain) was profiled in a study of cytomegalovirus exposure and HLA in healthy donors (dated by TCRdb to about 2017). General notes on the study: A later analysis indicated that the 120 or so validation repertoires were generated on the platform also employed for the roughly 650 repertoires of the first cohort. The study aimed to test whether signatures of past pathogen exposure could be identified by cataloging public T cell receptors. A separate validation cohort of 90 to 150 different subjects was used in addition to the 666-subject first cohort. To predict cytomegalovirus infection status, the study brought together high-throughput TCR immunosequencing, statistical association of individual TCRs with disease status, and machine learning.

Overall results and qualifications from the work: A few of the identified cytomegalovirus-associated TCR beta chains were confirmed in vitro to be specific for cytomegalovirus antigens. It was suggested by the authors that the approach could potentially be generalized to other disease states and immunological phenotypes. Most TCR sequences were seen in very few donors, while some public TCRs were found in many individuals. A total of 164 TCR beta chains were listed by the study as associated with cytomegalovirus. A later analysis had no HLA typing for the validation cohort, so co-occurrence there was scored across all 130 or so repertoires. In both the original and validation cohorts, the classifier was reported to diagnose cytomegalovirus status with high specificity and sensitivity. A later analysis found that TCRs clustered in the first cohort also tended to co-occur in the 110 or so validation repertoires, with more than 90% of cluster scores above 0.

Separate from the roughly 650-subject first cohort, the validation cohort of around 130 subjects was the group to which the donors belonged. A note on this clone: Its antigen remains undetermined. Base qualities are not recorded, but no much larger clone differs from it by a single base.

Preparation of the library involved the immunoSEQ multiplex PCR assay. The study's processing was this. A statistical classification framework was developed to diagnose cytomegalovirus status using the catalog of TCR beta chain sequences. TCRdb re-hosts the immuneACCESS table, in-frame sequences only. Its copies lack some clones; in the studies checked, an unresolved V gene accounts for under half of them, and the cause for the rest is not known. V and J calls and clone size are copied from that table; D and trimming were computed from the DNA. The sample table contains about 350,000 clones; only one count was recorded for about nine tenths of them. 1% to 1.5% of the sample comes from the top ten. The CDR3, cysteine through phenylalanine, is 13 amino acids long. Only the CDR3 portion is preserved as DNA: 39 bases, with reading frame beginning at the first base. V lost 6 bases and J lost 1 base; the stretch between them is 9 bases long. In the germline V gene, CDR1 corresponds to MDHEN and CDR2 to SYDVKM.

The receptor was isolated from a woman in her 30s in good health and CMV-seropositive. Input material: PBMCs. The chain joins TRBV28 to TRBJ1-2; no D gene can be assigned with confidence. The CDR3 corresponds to CASSRDGNYGYTF. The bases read TGTGCCAGCAGCCGTGACGGTAACTATGGCTACACCTTC.